A selection of T cell receptor beta chains follows, all from one sample in a study of response to subunit inactivated influenza vaccine. TCRdb called the RT-PCR reads again in MiXCR, with one record for every CDR3 protein. This sample has about 520,000 distinct CDR3 sequences, with about 25% found just once. The source material was CD4+ T cells sorted from PBMCs, sampled around 5 days after vaccination. These receptors were obtained from a man in his fifties or sixties who received an inactivated influenza vaccine. Each CDR3 is given with its conserved first and last residue. D genes are given only for firm matches. Some rows have no size entry. The others give once, few or many, or a class for an expanded clone.

v_call,d_call,clone_size,j_call,cdr3_nt,cdr3_aa
TRBV2,TRBD1,.,TRBJ1-1,TGTGCCAGCAGTCGGGGACAGGGATATAATAGGGAAGCTTTCTTT,CASSRGQGYNREAFF
TRBV5-5,.,.,TRBJ2-4,TGTGCCAGCAGGTCATTGGAGACCCAGTTGAACATTCAGTACTTC,CASRSLETQLNIQYF
TRBV12-3/TRBV12-4,TRBD1,few,TRBJ1-1,TGTGCCAGCAGTCCAGCGACAGGGATGATGCTTGGCACTGAAGCTTTCTTT,CASSPATGMMLGTEAFF
TRBV12-3/TRBV12-4,TRBD2,many,TRBJ2-1,TGTGCCAGCAGTTTGAGTAGCGGGAGGATCGATGAGCAGTTCTTC,CASSLSSGRIDEQFF
TRBV29-1,.,.,TRBJ2-7,TGCAGCGCTCGGGAGCCTCTCCACGAGCAGTACTTC,CSAREPLHEQYF
TRBV11-2,.,.,TRBJ1-4,TGTGCCAGCAGCCCACGGTCGGTATGGGGCCAGGCTAATGAAAAACTGTTTTTT,CASSPRSVWGQANEKLFF
TRBV20-1,TRBD1,.,TRBJ2-4,TGCAGTGCTGGAGATCACAGGGGTGCCAAAAACATTCAGTACTTC,CSAGDHRGAKNIQYF
TRBV7-9,.,few,TRBJ1-1,TGTGCCAGCAGCTTACACAGGGAGGGCACTGAAGCTTTCTTT,CASSLHREGTEAFF
TRBV5-1,.,few,TRBJ1-1,TGCGCCAGCAGCTTGGCCCCCCCTTTGAACACTGAAGCTTTCTTT,CASSLAPPLNTEAFF
TRBV20-1,.,many,TRBJ2-6,TGCAGTACCTACGACCGAACTGGGGCCAACGTCCTGACTTTC,CSTYDRTGANVLTF
TRBV15,.,.,TRBJ2-5,TGTGCCACCAGCAGAGTAGGGTCCCAAGAGACCCAGTACTTC,CATSRVGSQETQYF
TRBV15,TRBD2,.,TRBJ2-3,TGTGCCACCAGCAGACCTCGGACTAGCGGGTTAGCGGATACGCAGTATTTT,CATSRPRTSGLADTQYF
TRBV15,TRBD2,few,TRBJ2-5,TGTGCCACCAGCAGAGTAGCGGGAGAGGGAGAGACCCAGTACTTC,CATSRVAGEGETQYF
TRBV2,TRBD1,.,TRBJ2-2,TGTGCCAGCAATGGACAGGGAAGCGGGGAGCTGTTTTTT,CASNGQGSGELFF
TRBV10-1,.,few,TRBJ2-1,TGCGCCAGCAGTGGCAGGGACGATCTTAGCTACAATGAGCAGTTCTTC,CASSGRDDLSYNEQFF
TRBV5-1,.,few,TRBJ2-3,TGCGCCAGCAGCTTGGAATTCTCGGGAGATACGCAGTATTTT,CASSLEFSGDTQYF
TRBV20-1,TRBD2,few,TRBJ2-7,TGCAGTACCAGACTAGCGGGGGACTACGAGCAGTACTTC,CSTRLAGDYEQYF